This entry is about one T cell receptor (beta chain). The data originate from a study of blood T cells in healthy people across ages. A second roughly 7 to 12 cycle PCR used barcoded and J-beta primers. TCRdb redid the calling of the 5' RACE reads with MiXCR, one entry per CDR3 protein. Of approximately 960,000 distinct CDR3 sequences in the sample, about 28% were seen once. Trimming cost V 6 bases and J 7 bases, with 19 bases left between them. The germline CDR1 and CDR2 sequences are DFQATT and SNEGSKA (reference sequence). This CDR3 is built from 13 residues. The same data also contributed to another study, on T cells of mothers and their children. That work contributes: Nine systemically healthy Caucasian donors: three mothers, six children. M1S, a second-PCR primer, added sample barcodes and 2-4 random nucleotides. Over 8.5 million TCR beta CDR3 reads were obtained from each mother, and a few million from each child.

The V call is TRBV20-1, the J call TRBJ2-7; D gene uncertain. This clonotype was sampled from a woman in her forties in good health. Input material: blood. The CDR3 DNA reads as TGCAGTGCCCCCCCCGTCGGTCGTGAGGAGCAGTACTTC. Its translation is CSAPPVGREEQYF.